The next 19 T cell receptor beta chains were all read from a single sample in a study of T-cell memory formation after mild COVID-19. TCRdb reprocessed the 5' RACE reads with MiXCR, giving one entry per CDR3 protein. The repertoire holds 150,000 to 200,000 distinct CDR3 sequences, about a sixth seen once, with about 1.9% in the top ten. Sequenced: PBMCs or a T cell subset sorted from them (not recorded which). The receptors were sampled from an adult woman who had mild COVID-19 (a few samples of this study predate the infection). Cell type and time point are not known.

The chain combines TRBV12-3 or TRBV12-4 with TRBJ1-2; D ambiguous. This CDR3 region has 11 residues. The ends were cut back, 4 bases at V and 8 bases at J, with 8 bases in the middle. The CDR3 protein is CASSWDGGYTF. CDR3 bases: TGTGCCAGCAGTTGGGATGGAGGCTACACCTTC.

This chain uses TRBV19 with TRBJ1-5; D not resolved. The germline V gene encodes CDR1 LNHDA and CDR2 SQIVND (reference sequence). This CDR3 spans 15 amino acids. The V and J ends lost 5 bases and 2 bases respectively, with 13 bases between them. The CDR3 spells CASSAQRSRNQPQHF. CDR3 nucleotide sequence: TGTGCCAGTAGTGCCCAAAGGTCTCGCAATCAGCCCCAGCATTTT.

The genes are TRBV24-1 and TRBJ2-1; TRBD2 matches 7 bases. Trimming took 6 bases from V and 2 from J; bases not matched to a gene: 6. The CDR3 runs 15 residues. The germline V gene has CDR1 KGHDR and CDR2 SFDVKD. CDR3 amino acids: CATSNPGGTYNEQFF. The CDR3 DNA sequence: TGTGCCACCAGTAACCCGGGGGGAACCTACAATGAGCAGTTCTTC.

J is TRBJ1-1 and V is TRBV5-1; D call uncertain. Trimming removed 0 bases at V and 4 bases at J, with 16 bases between. The CDR3 loop spans 16 amino acids. The V gene's germline CDR1 is SGHRS and CDR2 YFSETQ. The CDR3 region has the DNA TGCGCCAGCAGCTTGGAAGGACTCAGGTATCGCACTGAAGCTTTCTTT. Protein product: CASSLEGLRYRTEAFF.

This clonotype was observed a few times. The chain recombines TRBV4-2 with TRBJ2-1; TRBD2 agrees at 14 bases. CDR3 length equals 16 residues. Germline V lookup: CDR1 LGHNA, CDR2 YNFKEQ. Trimming removed 0 bases from V and 8 bases from J; junction bases left unmatched: 3. CDR3 in amino acids: CASSQEGTSGSYEQFF. The CDR3 DNA reads as TGTGCCAGCAGCCAAGAGGGGACTAGCGGGAGTTATGAGCAGTTCTTC.

This clonotype has a count of ten or more. The chain joins TRBV28 to TRBJ2-7; D is ambiguous. This CDR3 has 18 residues. CDR1 is MDHEN and CDR2 is SYDVKM in the germline V gene. The ends were cut back, 6 bases at V and 4 bases at J, with 28 bases in the middle. CDR3 bases: TGTGCCAGCAGCGAATCCTTAGGTCTAGGGTCGGCCGAGTACGAGCAGTACTTC. This codes for CASSESLGLGSAEYEQYF.

This chain joins TRBV7-2 and TRBJ2-5, with D perhaps TRBD1 or TRBD2 (5 bases each). This CDR3 has 19 amino acids. The germline gives CDR1 SGHTA, CDR2 FQGNSA. Trimming removed 1 base at V and 5 bases at J, with 26 bases between. The CDR3 reads CASSLEGLGSLGLWETQYF. CDR3 coding DNA: TGTGCCAGCAGCTTAGAGGGGCTAGGGAGCCTAGGATTGTGGGAGACCCAGTACTTC.

This clonotype was counted many times. The CDR3 coding sequence is TGTGCCAGCAGCTTGCCTGGAAACACCATATATTTT. Amino acid sequence: CASSLPGNTIYF. The rearrangement joins TRBV5-6 to TRBJ1-3; no clear D. The germline V gene has CDR1 SGHDT and CDR2 YYEEEE. V lost 1 base and J 2 bases, leaving 1 base between the germline ends. The CDR3 has 12 residues.

This chain joins TRBV5-4 and TRBJ1-4, with D possibly matching TRBD1 (6 bases). Germline assignment: CDR1 SGHNT and CDR2 YYREEE (reference sequence). The CDR3 loop spans 13 amino acids. With 7 bases removed from V and 8 bases from J, the gap between germline ends came to 15 bases. CDR3 loop: CASHPAGAEKLFF. The CDR3 coding sequence is TGTGCCAGCCACCCTGCGGGGGCGGAAAAACTGTTTTTT.

This clonotype has a handful of counts. J is TRBJ2-7 and V is TRBV25-1; D is perhaps TRBD1 (6 bases). The CDR3 spans 15 residues. The V gene lost 1 base and the J gene lost 6 bases, with 16 bases spanning the gap. Germline V lookup: CDR1 MGHDK, CDR2 SYGVNS. This CDR3 reads CASSESRDISAEQYF. The CDR3 DNA reads as TGTGCCAGCAGTGAATCCCGGGACATCTCCGCCGAGCAGTACTTC.

This clonotype was seen a few times. The rearrangement links TRBV14 to TRBJ2-5; no firm D call. With 3 bases removed from V and 5 bases from J, the gap between germline ends came to 13 bases. The CDR3 consists of 14 residues. CDR1 and CDR2 from the germline V gene are SGHDN and FVKESK. The CDR3 sequence: CASSHLVAGETQYF. The CDR3 coding sequence is TGTGCCAGCAGCCACCTAGTCGCCGGCGAGACCCAGTACTTC. The variable domain in full, with the rest retrieved from reference TRBV14 and TRBJ2-5, is EAGVTQFPSHSVIEKGQTVTLRCDPISGHDNLYWYRRVMGKEIKFLLHFVKESKQDESGMPNNRFLAERTGGTYSTLKVQPAELEDSGVYFCASSHLVAGETQYFGPGTRLLVL.

This clonotype was counted between two and nine times. The J gene is TRBJ2-2, the V gene TRBV11-2, with D possibly TRBD2 on 5 matching bases. Trimming left V 0 bases short and J 5 bases short, with 7 bases between. This CDR3 region has 14 residues. Germline V lookup: CDR1 SGHAT, CDR2 FQNNGV. CDR3 protein: CASSLEGSTGELFF. For the CDR3, the DNA is TGTGCCAGCAGCTTAGAAGGGAGTACCGGGGAGCTGTTTTTT. Full variable domain (outside the CDR3, taken from reference TRBV11-2 and TRBJ2-2): EAGVAQSPRYKIIEKRQSVAFWCNPISGHATLYWYQQILGQGPKLLIQFQNNGVVDDSQLPKDRFSAERLKGVDSTLKIQPAKLEDSAVYLCASSLEGSTGELFFGEGSRLTVL.

In this sample, this clonotype turned up a few times. This sequence joins TRBV10-3 and TRBJ2-2; the D gene is possibly TRBD1 (6 bases). Trimming pared 6 bases from V and 7 bases from J, leaving 15 bases between. Germline CDR1 is ENHRY and CDR2 is SYGVKD. The CDR3 covers 14 residues. The CDR3 spells CAISASQGNGELFF. CDR3 in DNA: TGTGCCATCAGCGCTTCGCAGGGGAACGGGGAGCTGTTTTTT.

In its sample, this clonotype was seen a few times. The CDR3 protein is CATSDYKDGSYEQYF. The CDR3 bases are TGTGCCACCAGTGATTATAAGGACGGCTCCTACGAGCAGTACTTC. The rearrangement uses TRBV24-1 and TRBJ2-7; D remains unclear. The CDR3 has 15 residues. Per the germline V gene, CDR1 is KGHDR and CDR2 is SFDVKD. V dropped 2 bases and J dropped 0 bases, with 10 bases sitting between them.

The V and J genes are TRBV19 and TRBJ2-3; TRBD2 matches at 10 bases. The CDR3 length is 16 residues. In germline, CDR1 is LNHDA, CDR2 SQIVND (reference sequence). V gave up 4 bases and J gave up 3 bases; unmatched junction bases: 7. CDR3 coding DNA: TGTGCCAGTAGTAACCCTAGCGGGAGTAGGACAGATACGCAGTATTTT. This encodes CASSNPSGSRTDTQYF.

The chain carries TRBV20-1 and TRBJ1-5, with D perhaps TRBD1 (6 bases). The CDR3 has 13 residues. Germline assignment: CDR1 DFQATT and CDR2 SNEGSKA (reference sequence). Trimming cost V 3 bases and J 4 bases, with 10 bases left between them. The CDR3 sequence: CSARQGMNQPQHF. The CDR3 DNA reads TGCAGTGCTAGGCAGGGGATGAATCAGCCCCAGCATTTT.

This chain uses TRBV4-2 with TRBJ1-5, with D possibly matching TRBD1 (5 bases). Per germline, CDR1 LGHNA and CDR2 YNFKEQ. V lost 0 bases, J lost 2 bases, and 8 bases lay in between. CDR3 length: 15 amino acids. The CDR3 loop is CASSQDGAGNQPQHF. The CDR3 region has the DNA TGTGCCAGCAGCCAAGATGGGGCGGGCAATCAGCCCCAGCATTTT.

This clonotype was detected a few times. V gene TRBV3-1 combines with J gene TRBJ2-2; D may be TRBD1 (6 bases). Trimming removed 4 bases at V and 4 bases at J, with 10 bases between. The CDR3 has 14 amino acids. Looked up from germline, CDR1 is LGHDT and CDR2 is YNNKEL (reference sequence). The CDR3 region has the DNA TGTGCCAGCAGCCCCCGGACAGTCACCGGGGAGCTGTTTTTT. The encoded protein is CASSPRTVTGELFF.

This clonotype came up a few times. The chain uses TRBV5-1 and TRBJ2-5, with 10 bases that match TRBD2. The CDR3 has 16 amino acids. CDR1 SGHRS and CDR2 YFSETQ come from the germline V gene. J was trimmed by 4 bases and V by 0 bases; bases with no gene match: 6. The CDR3 here is CASSLGPSGSTETQYF. CDR3 nucleotides: TGCGCCAGCAGCTTGGGACCTAGCGGGAGTACAGAGACCCAGTACTTC.